This T cell receptor beta chain comes out of a study of CD8 T cells in Susac syndrome. Germline CDR1 SQVTM, CDR2 ANQGSEA. The CDR3 runs to 15 residues. Trimming shortened V by 5 bases and J by 3 bases, and 18 bases separated the two germline ends. RNA was extracted with the RNeasy kit, and a quantity of roughly 0.5 to 1 ug was reverse transcribed using random hexamers. TCRdb fed the immunoSEQ multiplex PCR reads into MiXCR, producing one record per CDR3 protein. The sample contains about 160,000 distinct CDR3 sequences, 92% of which appear only once. The chain couples TRBV29-1 to TRBJ2-3; possible D gene TRBD2, 7 bases. The sequence derives from a human donor in good health. Sequenced input: CD4+ T cells from PBMCs. The CDR3 sequence: CSVPTGGGGTDTQYF. The DNA for the CDR3 is TGCAGCGTTCCGACAGGAGGGGGGGGGACAGATACGCAGTATTTT.